These 29 T cell receptor beta chains were sequenced from one sample in a study of T cells in Graves' hyperthyroidism and ophthalmopathy. Researchers took RNA transcripts and amplified the TCR beta CDR3 regions from them. First-round RT-PCR targeting the TCR CDR3 was performed with the HTBI primer set. From the multiplex PCR reads, TCRdb called clonotypes with MiXCR, one entry per CDR3 protein. The sample lists about 560,000 distinct CDR3 sequences; approximately 44% were seen once. The sample consisted of peripheral blood or thyroid tissue (not recorded which). These receptor sequences come from a woman aged 18-29 years with Graves' hyperthyroidism.

The V call is TRBV7-2, the J call TRBJ1-2; 8 nucleotides agree with TRBD1. This CDR3 spans 15 amino acids. CDR1 SGHTA and CDR2 FQGNSA come from the germline V gene. V trimming: 6 bases; J trimming: 4 bases; junction bases outside the gene matches: 10. CDR3 residues: CASSFAGGGGYGYTF. The CDR3 DNA sequence: TGTGCCAGCAGTTTTGCAGGGGGCGGTGGCTATGGCTACACCTTC.

This rearrangement joins TRBV20-1 to TRBJ2-5, with TRBD2 identical over 8 bases. The V gene's germline CDR1 is DFQATT and CDR2 SNEGSKA (reference sequence). With V trimmed by 3 bases and J by 2 bases, 5 bases remained unmatched. The CDR3 has 14 amino acids. CDR3 in DNA: TGCAGTGCTAGCGAGGTAGCGGGACAAGAGACCCAGTACTTC. It encodes CSASEVAGQETQYF.

The chain carries TRBV7-3 and TRBJ2-5; TRBD2 matches at 10 bases. The junction had 12 bases not matched to a gene; V was cut back by 3 bases and J by 2 bases. This CDR3 region has 18 residues. CDR1 and CDR2 from the germline V gene are SGHTA and FQGTGA. This chain's CDR3 is CASSLLPPLAGLQETQYF. CDR3 sequence (DNA): TGTGCCAGCAGCTTGTTGCCCCCACTAGCGGGGTTACAAGAGACCCAGTACTTC.

On this clonotype itself: A much larger clone differs by one base, so this may be a read error. This rearrangement joins TRBV24-1 to TRBJ2-5, with 11 bases that match TRBD2. Germline values: CDR1 KGHDR, CDR2 SFDVKD. This CDR3 is built from 17 residues. The CDR3 loop reads CATSDFGTSGFQEIQYF. In DNA form, the CDR3 reads TGTGCCACCAGTGACTTCGGGACTAGCGGATTCCAAGAGATCCAGTACTTC.

This clonotype occurred many times. The chain uses TRBV7-8 and TRBJ1-5, with D unresolved. CDR3 size: 13 residues. Germline V lookup: CDR1 SGHVS, CDR2 FQNEAQ. V was shortened by 1 base and J by 7 bases, with 8 bases between the two germline ends. The CDR3 region is CASSLGGQQPQHF. The CDR3 DNA sequence: TGTGCCAGCAGCTTAGGAGGGCAGCAGCCCCAGCATTTT. The whole variable domain, remainder taken from reference TRBV7-8 and TRBJ1-5, is GAGVSQSPRYKVAKRGQDVALRCDPISGHVSLFWYQQALGQGPEFLTYFQNEAQLDKSGLPSDRFFAERPEGSVSTLKIQRTQQEDSAVYLCASSLGGQQPQHFGDGTRLSIL.

There are many counts of this clonotype. The gene calls are TRBV7-2 and TRBJ1-2, with D possibly being TRBD1 (5 bases). Germline lookup yields CDR1 SGHTA and CDR2 FQGNSA. The V gene lost 4 bases and the J gene lost 3 bases, with 12 bases spanning the gap. CDR3 length: 14 amino acids. CDR3 protein: CASSSPGTDYGYTF. The CDR3 DNA reads as TGTGCCAGCAGCTCACCCGGGACGGACTATGGCTACACCTTC.

The rearrangement joins TRBV7-8 to TRBJ1-4, with unresolved D. The V gene lost 5 bases and the J gene lost 3 bases, with 7 bases spanning the gap. The CDR3 sequence is 13 residues long. Per germline, CDR1 SGHVS and CDR2 FQNEAQ. In nucleotides, the CDR3 is TGTGCCAGCAGCCAAATTGCTAATGAAAAACTGTTTTTT. It encodes CASSQIANEKLFF.

In its sample, this clonotype was seen once. V gene TRBV20-1 combines with J gene TRBJ1-1, with D perhaps TRBD1 (6 bases). Trimming took 0 bases from V and 11 from J, leaving 16 bases between them. CDR1 is DFQATT and CDR2 is SNEGSKA in the germline V gene (reference sequence). CDR3 length: 13 residues. The CDR3 region has the DNA TGCAGTGCTAGAGACCCCCGGGACATTGGGGCTTTCTTT. Its protein is CSARDPRDIGAFF.

This clonotype was seen ten or more times. The gene calls are TRBV2 and TRBJ2-5; the D is unclear. The CDR3 runs 12 residues. Trimming cost V 1 base and J 7 bases, with 7 bases left between them. Germline assignment: CDR1 SNHLY and CDR2 FYNNEI. DNA for the CDR3: TGTGCCAGCAGTGAAGATCACGGGACCCAGTACTTC. Translation: CASSEDHGTQYF.

This chain connects TRBV13 to TRBJ1-3, with TRBD1 matching 8 bases. CDR1 and CDR2 from the germline V gene are PRHDT and FYEKMQ (reference sequence). The V gene end was trimmed by 6 bases and the J gene end by 2 bases; junction bases not matched to a gene: 6. This CDR3 contains 15 residues. CDR3 in amino acids: CASSSKQGAGNTIYF. Written as DNA, the CDR3 is TGTGCCAGCAGTTCTAAACAGGGGGCTGGAAACACCATATATTTT.

This clonotype was seen many times. V and J are TRBV7-7 and TRBJ2-5, with 13 positions matching TRBD2. J lost 5 bases, V lost 4 bases, and 4 bases had no gene match. Germline loops: CDR1 SSHAT, CDR2 FNYEAQ (reference sequence). This CDR3 contains 15 residues. The CDR3 region is CASSSGTSGTETQYF. CDR3 nucleotide sequence: TGTGCCAGCAGCTCAGGGACTAGCGGGACTGAGACCCAGTACTTC.

There are a few counts of this clonotype. This rearrangement joins TRBV6-5 to TRBJ2-7; no clear D. The length of the CDR3 is 14 residues. Germline V gives CDR1 MNHEY, CDR2 SVGAGI. V was trimmed by 4 bases and J by 0 bases, leaving 10 bases between them. The CDR3 here is CASSSPRSSYEQYF. The DNA for the CDR3 is TGTGCCAGCAGTTCCCCCAGGAGCTCCTACGAGCAGTACTTC.

In this sample, this clonotype turned up a few times. The V gene is TRBV7-9, the J gene TRBJ1-4; 8 bases map to TRBD1. With V trimmed by 5 bases and J by 10 bases, 12 bases remained unmatched. This CDR3 region has 15 residues. Germline loops: CDR1 SEHNR, CDR2 FQNEAQ (reference sequence). The CDR3 protein is CASSDLDRGAGKLFF. The CDR3 nucleotides are TGTGCCAGCAGCGACCTTGACAGGGGAGCGGGAAAACTGTTTTTT.

This clonotype was detected many times. The CDR3 here is CASSPDSGRSVAQYF. CDR3 DNA: TGTGCCAGCAGCCCAGATAGCGGGAGGTCGGTGGCCCAGTACTTC. The rearrangement joins TRBV7-9 to TRBJ2-5, with 10 nucleotides matching TRBD2. Germline V lookup: CDR1 SEHNR, CDR2 FQNEAQ (reference sequence). J was trimmed by 9 bases and V by 5 bases; bases with no gene match: 12. The CDR3 extends over 15 amino acids.

V and J are TRBV20-1 and TRBJ2-2; possible D gene TRBD2, 5 bases. V was shortened by 0 bases and J by 5 bases, with 10 bases between the two germline ends. This CDR3 is built from 14 residues. Germline V CDR1 and CDR2: DFQATT, SNEGSKA (reference sequence). This chain's CDR3 is CSARDTRVTGELFF. The CDR3 DNA is TGCAGTGCTAGAGATACGAGGGTGACCGGGGAGCTGTTTTTT.

This clonotype was observed many times. The chain carries TRBV7-9 and TRBJ2-5; D call uncertain. The ends were cut back, 2 bases at V and 1 base at J, with 8 bases in the middle. Germline CDR1 reads SEHNR; CDR2 reads FQNEAQ (reference sequence). There are 14 residues in the CDR3. The CDR3 DNA follows: TGTGCCAGCAGCTTACCGTGGGTCCAAGAGACCCAGTACTTC. This codes for CASSLPWVQETQYF.

As for this clonotype: Because the CDR3 is missing its conserved closing phenylalanine or tryptophan, this is likely a read error. The chain is built from TRBV15 and TRBJ2-7, with 14 bases matching TRBD2. Trimming took 2 bases from V and 3 from J; bases not matched to a gene: 9. The CDR3 spans 18 residues. Germline V lookup: CDR1 LNHNV, CDR2 YYDKDF (reference sequence). The CDR3 coding sequence is TGTGCCACCAGCAGAACCGGGACTAGCGGGAGTTGGGTCTACGAGCAGTACCTC. Protein product: CATSRTGTSGSWVYEQYL.

Notes on this clonotype: A read error may be the cause here, since a much bigger clone is one base away. The chain recombines TRBV24-1 with TRBJ1-2; D remains ambiguous. The length of the CDR3 is 12 residues. Germline CDR1 reads KGHDR; CDR2 reads SFDVKD. CDR3 DNA: TGTGCCACCAGTGATAACCACTATGCCTACACCTTC. Amino acid sequence: CATSDNHYAYTF.

There are a few counts of this clonotype. The CDR3 loop reads CSVEDPKGRHSGNTIYF. The CDR3 DNA reads TGCAGCGTTGAAGATCCTAAAGGGAGGCACTCTGGAAACACCATATATTTT. The chain has TRBV29-1 and TRBJ1-3; D gene uncertain. The CDR3 runs 17 residues. The germline V gene has CDR1 SQVTM and CDR2 ANQGSEA. Trimming took 0 bases from V and 0 from J, leaving 15 bases between them.

This sequence joins TRBV7-9 and TRBJ2-7; a weak D match, TRBD1 (6 bases). Looked up from germline, CDR1 is SEHNR and CDR2 is FQNEAQ (reference sequence). Trimming took off 5 bases at V and 2 bases at J, with 13 bases between the two ends. This CDR3 is built from 14 residues. The DNA for the CDR3 is TGTGCCAGCAGCCCCTTCGGGACAACCTACGAGCAGTACTTC. This gives the protein CASSPFGTTYEQYF.

This clonotype was seen more than once but under ten times. This rearrangement joins TRBV7-8 to TRBJ1-1, with D uncertain. This CDR3 has 14 amino acids. V lost 5 bases to trimming and J lost 4 bases, with 14 bases between them. Germline V gene sequence: CDR1 SGHVS, CDR2 FQNEAQ. The CDR3 DNA is TGTGCCAGCAGCCAAGAGGACTCCTCCACTGAAGCTTTCTTT. Protein product: CASSQEDSSTEAFF.

The chain is built from TRBV15 and TRBJ1-6; possibly TRBD1 for D (5 bases). V lost 0 bases to trimming and J lost 10 bases, with 10 bases between them. Germline V gene lookup returns CDR1 LNHNV and CDR2 YYDKDF (reference sequence). The CDR3 has 14 amino acids. The CDR3 here is CATSRDGAGSPLHF. Here the CDR3 DNA reads TGTGCCACCAGCAGAGATGGGGCAGGGTCACCCCTCCACTTT.

This chain joins TRBV7-3 and TRBJ1-1, with D hard to call. Trimming took off 3 bases at V and 8 bases at J, with 16 bases between the two ends. CDR1 is SGHTA and CDR2 is FQGTGA in the germline V gene. CDR3 length: 14 residues. The DNA of the CDR3 is TGTGCCAGCAGCTTGGTACATAACGCTCCCGAAGCTTTCTTT. Protein product: CASSLVHNAPEAFF.

This clonotype was seen repeatedly, ten times or more. The V gene is TRBV7-9, the J gene TRBJ1-1, with D unclear. The CDR3 is 13 amino acids. CDR1 and CDR2 (germline): SEHNR, FQNEAQ (reference sequence). The V end lost 5 bases, the J end lost 6 bases, and 13 bases lay between the germline ends. CDR3 DNA: TGTGCCAGCAGCCTCCTCGAGTACGCTGAAGCTTTCTTT. This sequence encodes CASSLLEYAEAFF. Combining the CDR3 with reference TRBV7-9 and TRBJ1-1 gives the whole variable domain DTGVSQNPRHKITKRGQNVTFRCDPISEHNRLYWYRQTLGQGPEFLTYFQNEAQLEKSRLLSDRFSAERPKGSFSTLEIQRTEQGDSAMYLCASSLLEYAEAFFGQGTRLTVV.

The chain carries TRBV2 and TRBJ2-5; maybe TRBD2 (7 bases). The V gene's germline CDR1 is SNHLY and CDR2 FYNNEI. V was shortened by 2 bases and J by 7 bases, with 14 bases between the two germline ends. CDR3 length equals 14 residues. The CDR3 here is CASSERGGEATQYF. The DNA of the CDR3 is TGTGCCAGCAGTGAAAGGGGGGGAGAAGCGACCCAGTACTTC.

Only a few counts were recorded for this clonotype. V usage is TRBV7-6 and J usage is TRBJ2-3; D is unresolved. The length of the CDR3 is 12 residues. Germline CDR1 reads SGHVS; CDR2 reads FNYEAQ. Between the trimmed V and J ends, which lost 1 base and 6 bases, there was a span of 5 bases. DNA of the CDR3: TGTGCCAGCAGCTTAGTCTCGGATACGCAGTATTTT. It translates to CASSLVSDTQYF.

The V and J genes are TRBV2 and TRBJ1-4; D is unresolved. Germline CDR1 SNHLY, CDR2 FYNNEI. V was clipped by 4 bases and J by 1 base, with 10 bases between them. The CDR3 has 15 residues. CDR3 protein: CASSAGMGTNEKLFF. The CDR3 coding sequence is TGTGCCAGCAGTGCCGGTATGGGAACTAATGAAAAACTGTTTTTT.

This clonotype was observed a few times. The chain has TRBV12-3 or TRBV12-4 and TRBJ2-7; D uncertain. The V end was cut by 4 bases, the J end by 5 bases, with 12 bases between. The CDR3 contains 13 residues. CDR3 bases: TGTGCCAGCAGTTACAAGGTTGCGGACGAGCAGTACTTC. Translation gives CASSYKVADEQYF.

A note on this clonotype: Since no conserved phenylalanine or tryptophan closes the CDR3, a read error is the likely cause. The V gene is TRBV10-3, the J gene TRBJ1-5; D not certain. The CDR3 is 13 amino acids. V was cut by 10 bases and J by 7 bases, with 17 bases left in between. The germline V gene has CDR1 ENHRY and CDR2 SYGVKD. The CDR3, as DNA: TGTGCCACTGGATACGGAGGGAGGCAGCCCCAGCATCTT. This encodes CATGYGGRQPQHL.